This T cell receptor (beta chain) stems from a study of blood T cell repertoires in COVID-19. Some clones are missing from TCRdb's copy, which holds only in-frame ones; the method was immunoSEQ multiplex PCR. Of 150,000 to 160,000 clones listed, about 85% are singletons. This CDR3 comprises 15 residues. Per the germline V gene, CDR1 is SGHAT and CDR2 is FQNNGV. V lost 1 base and J 0 bases, leaving 7 bases between the germline ends. Sequences were obtained from peripheral blood. This chain links TRBV11-2 with TRBJ2-1; TRBD2 is a possible D gene (5 bases). The receptor was isolated from a man between 60 and 75 years old with COVID-19, enrolled during active disease. CDR3 amino acids: CASSLGTFSYNEQFF. In nucleotides, the CDR3 is TGTGCCAGCAGCTTAGGGACTTTCTCCTACAATGAGCAGTTCTTC.